This T cell receptor (beta chain) was recorded in a study of T cells in Graves' hyperthyroidism and ophthalmopathy (dated by TCRdb to about 2019). About the investigation overall: Peripheral blood samples were taken at initial diagnosis, before any treatment was given. A discovery cohort of roughly 100 patients, approximately 45 with Graves' ophthalmopathy and approximately 55 with stable Graves' hyperthyroidism, was used to find distinguishing TCR V-J signatures. An independent validation cohort of fewer than 20 hyperthyroidism patients and about 16 patients who later progressed to ophthalmopathy tested prospective prediction of ophthalmopathy. The roughly 100 discovery patients were randomly divided into training and test sets at a 7:3 ratio. Thyroid tissue and blood T-cell repertoires from more than 5 Graves' hyperthyroidism patients were also compared in the study. Once sampling was done, hyperthyroidism patients were given methimazole at a starting dose of 30 mg daily, whereas ophthalmopathy patients were given high-dose intravenous methylprednisolone. The paper describes TCR Vbeta CDR3 sequencing of 140 or so peripheral blood samples, made up of about 40 ophthalmopathy patients, approximately 76 hyperthyroidism patients and some 17 progressor patients. Overall study outcomes, separate from this receptor: Sample size was not statistically predetermined, and investigators were not blinded to group allocation. In validation, the model predicted progression to ophthalmopathy a median of about 6.8 months before onset, with 70% to 71% sensitivity and roughly 77% specificity. Blood samples also contained most of the expanded thyroid clonotypes (frequency above 0.001), which suggests that blood repertoires may reflect thyroid immune responses. Ophthalmopathy was separated from stable hyperthyroidism by a 13 V-J signature model, with over 85% sensitivity and 81% to 82% specificity obtained in cross-validation and 80%/75% obtained in testing.

A patient counted as having stable Graves' hyperthyroidism if no progression to ophthalmopathy occurred over 18 months of follow-up. Hyperthyroidism patients were aged 18 to 65 years and newly diagnosed, with disease duration of less than 2 months. The study excluded patients with uncontrolled infections, other autoimmune diseases, pregnancy or lactation. Diagnoses relied on clinical symptoms, serum thyroxine and TRAb, thyroid ultrasound and orbital computed tomography. PBMCs were separated from approximately 9.9 ml of fresh peripheral blood using Ficoll-Paque density gradient centrifugation. Total RNA was extracted using Trizol reagent, and RNA quality was assessed on an Agilent 2100 Bioanalyzer. CDR1 and CDR2 are read off the germline V gene (reference sequence) as SGHAT and FQDESV. V sheds 1 base and J sheds 6 bases, leaving 8 bases between their ends. The CDR3 holds 13 amino acids from the cysteine to the phenylalanine. Only the CDR3 part of the read is kept: 39 bases, read in frame from the first base.

This clonotype occurred many times. Its recognized antigen is unknown. The record has no base qualities; no much larger clone is one base away. The TCR beta CDR3 regions were amplified from RNA transcripts. For the first round of RT-PCR on the TCR CDR3, the HTBI primer set was used together with the Qiagen OneStep RT-PCR kit. Libraries were constructed in a second round of multiplex PCR, after which size selection and purification were carried out. Paired-end sequencing of the libraries was performed with 100 bp reads on an Illumina HiSeq2000. The published analysis was carried out like this. SOAPnuke was used to process the raw data, removing reads that contained adapters or uncalled bases, had a mean Phred below 15, or lacked an exact match to the constant primer or identifier. High-quality paired reads were merged using COPE v1.2.5, and each unique nucleotide sequence was defined as a clonotype. MiTCR v1.1 was used to align the clonotypes against IMGT TRBV, TRBD and TRBJ reference segments. The analysis was restricted to V-J combinations with a frequency above 0.0001, which together covered 98% to 99.2% of the repertoires. The TCS score was defined as F50 (clonal expansion) divided by E x V (chaos), with BLOSUM62-based TCRdist calculated between CDR3 peptides within each V-J. Welch's t-statistics and random forest reduced 450 to 600 V-J features to about 12, which were used in a naive Bayes classifier (R e1071). TCRdb trimmed the raw reads at Q25, called clones with MiXCR and kept productive beta chains. Entries that share a CDR3 protein sequence are merged under the most common genes and DNA. TCRdb's processing, not the authors' own work, is the source of the V and J calls. The sample table shows under 350,000 distinct CDR3 sequences, and 15% to 20% are seen once. 49% of the sample belongs to the ten largest clones.

The V gene is TRBV11-1 and the J gene is TRBJ2-3; the D segment cannot be called with confidence. Sequenced material: blood. This receptor was identified in a woman aged 50 to 60 with Graves' hyperthyroidism. The DNA sequence is as follows: TGTGCCAGCAGCTTAGTGGGTATCGATACGCAGTATTTT. Its protein reads: CASSLVGIDTQYF.